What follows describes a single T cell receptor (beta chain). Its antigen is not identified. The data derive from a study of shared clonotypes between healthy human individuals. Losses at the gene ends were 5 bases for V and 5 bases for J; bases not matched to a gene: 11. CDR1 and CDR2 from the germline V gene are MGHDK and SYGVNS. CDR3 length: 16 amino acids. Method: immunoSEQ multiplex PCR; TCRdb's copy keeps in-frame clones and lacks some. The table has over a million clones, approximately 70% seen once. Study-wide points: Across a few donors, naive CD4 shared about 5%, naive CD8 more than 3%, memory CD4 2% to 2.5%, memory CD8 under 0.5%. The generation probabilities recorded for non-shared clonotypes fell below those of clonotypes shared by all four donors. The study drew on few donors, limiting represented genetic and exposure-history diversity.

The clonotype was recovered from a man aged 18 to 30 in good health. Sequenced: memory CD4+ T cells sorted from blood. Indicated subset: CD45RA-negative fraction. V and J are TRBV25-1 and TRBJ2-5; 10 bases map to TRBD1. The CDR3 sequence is CASSPLGGQGMETQYF. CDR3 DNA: TGTGCCAGCAGTCCTCTTGGGGGACAGGGGATGGAGACCCAGTACTTC.